Following are 19 T cell receptor beta chains from one sample sequenced in a study of shared clonotypes between healthy human individuals. This table comes from immunoSEQ multiplex PCR, and its TCRdb copy is limited to in-frame clones, with some not included. The sample includes 1.5 million to 2.5 million clones, less than 95% of them seen just once. Naive-designated CD8 cells lacked CD45RO, were positively enriched for CCR7, and omitted terminally differentiated effector memory CD45RA+ cells. The material sequenced was naive CD8+ T cells sorted from blood. Every receptor here comes from a man aged 18 to 29 in good health.

The chain recombines TRBV9 with TRBJ1-3; TRBD1 aligns across 7 bases. The CDR3 has 14 residues. Trimming removed 0 bases from V and 8 bases from J; junction bases left unmatched: 5. Per the germline V gene, CDR1 is SGDLS and CDR2 is YYNGEE. CDR3 sequence: CASSVEGGPDTIYF. The CDR3 DNA is TGTGCCAGCAGCGTAGAAGGGGGCCCGGACACCATATATTTT.

The CDR3 coding sequence is TGTGCCAGCAGTTACCTGAGCACAGATACGCAGTATTTT. Translating gives CASSYLSTDTQYF. The rearrangement links TRBV6-6 to TRBJ2-3; D uncertain. V shed 2 bases and J shed 0 bases, with 3 bases lying between them. The CDR3 runs to 13 residues. CDR1 and CDR2 (germline): MNHNY, SVGAGI (reference sequence).

This clone appeared once. This chain uses TRBV15 with TRBJ1-6, with TRBD1 identical over 9 bases. V lost 3 bases and J lost 10; bases outside the gene matches: 7. This CDR3 is 15 amino acids long. CDR1 and CDR2 (germline): LNHNV, YYDKDF (reference sequence). This CDR3 reads CATSRAGTGTSPLHF. The CDR3 DNA is TGTGCCACCAGCAGGGCCGGGACAGGGACGTCACCCCTCCACTTT.

This clone was recorded only once. The rearrangement uses TRBV6-4 and TRBJ2-7, with 8 bases lining up with TRBD2. Germline V gene data show CDR1 as MRHNA and CDR2 as SNTAGT. Trimming removed 6 bases from V and 6 bases from J; junction bases left unmatched: 13. CDR3 length: 15 residues. In nucleotides, the CDR3 is TGTGCCAGCAGCCCCTCGGTAGCGGGACATGCCGAGCAGTACTTC. Protein sequence: CASSPSVAGHAEQYF.

This chain links TRBV11-2 with TRBJ2-3; D is ambiguous. Germline CDR1 and CDR2: SGHAT and FQNNGV. Trimming removed 8 bases at V and 0 bases at J, with 12 bases between. The CDR3 spans 14 residues. The CDR3 sequence: CASRGVISTDTQYF. CDR3 sequence (DNA): TGTGCCAGCCGTGGAGTCATTAGCACAGATACGCAGTATTTT.

This sequence joins TRBV27 and TRBJ1-1; the D is unclear. The V gene's germline CDR1 is MNHEY and CDR2 SMNVEV (reference sequence). The CDR3 totals 12 residues. Trimming removed 6 bases at V and 8 bases at J, with 13 bases between. Here the CDR3 reads CASSPSPTEAFF. CDR3 nucleotides: TGTGCCAGCAGCCCCAGCCCGACGGAAGCTTTCTTT.

A single count supports this clone. The chain employs TRBV27 and TRBJ2-7; D unresolved. Germline CDR1 is MNHEY and CDR2 is SMNVEV (reference sequence). V dropped 5 bases and J dropped 3 bases, with 5 bases sitting between them. This CDR3 spans 11 amino acids. CDR3 amino acids: CASSRRYEQYF. The CDR3 DNA is TGTGCCAGCAGTAGGCGCTACGAGCAGTACTTC.

This clone was counted once. The chain joins TRBV16 to TRBJ1-5, with TRBD1 as a possible D gene (6 bases). The CDR3 runs to 18 residues. Deletions cut 6 bases from V and 1 base from J, with 22 bases between. CDR1 KGHSY and CDR2 FQNENV come from the germline V gene. DNA of the CDR3: TGTGCCAGCAGTCCGGGACACTCTGAACTCTGGAGCAATCAGCCCCAGCATTTT. It is translated as CASSPGHSELWSNQPQHF.

The V call is TRBV21-1, the J call TRBJ1-1. TRBV21-1 is a pseudogene segment. This CDR3 has 15 amino acids. Written as DNA, the CDR3 is TGTGCCAGCAGCAAAGAAGAGGGGCACAACACTGAAGCTTTCTTT. Translated: CASSKEEGHNTEAFF.

The chain has TRBV19 and TRBJ1-5, with D maybe TRBD1 (6 bases). Trimming stripped 2 bases from V and 7 bases from J, with 9 bases between. The CDR3 sequence is 13 residues long. Germline V CDR1 and CDR2: LNHDA, SQIVND (reference sequence). The CDR3 sequence is CASSITGTQPQHF. The CDR3 bases are TGTGCCAGTAGTATAACAGGGACGCAGCCCCAGCATTTT. The complete variable domain, with remaining parts taken from reference TRBV19 and TRBJ1-5, reads DGGITQSPKYLFRKEGQNVTLSCEQNLNHDAMYWYRQDPGQGLRLIYYSQIVNDFQKGDIAEGYSVSREKKESFPLTVTSAQKNPTAFYLCASSITGTQPQHFGDGTRLSIL.

A remark on this clone: The same CDR3 arises from other DNA sequences in this sample as well. This sequence joins TRBV4-1 and TRBJ2-7; a possible D gene is TRBD2 (6 bases). CDR3 length: 14 residues. Trimming pared 0 bases from V and 4 bases from J, leaving 10 bases between. Germline CDR1 and CDR2: MGHRA and YSYEKL. The CDR3, as DNA: TGCGCCAGCAGCCAAGATCCCAGCGGGTACGAGCAGTACTTC. It yields the protein CASSQDPSGYEQYF.

This chain uses TRBV27 with TRBJ1-1, with D perhaps matching TRBD1 (5 bases). Germline V gene sequence: CDR1 MNHEY, CDR2 SMNVEV (reference sequence). The CDR3 totals 15 residues. The V end was cut by 4 bases, the J end by 1 base, with 13 bases between. CDR3: CASSYKGWGNTEAFF. CDR3 in DNA: TGTGCCAGCAGTTACAAGGGGTGGGGGAACACTGAAGCTTTCTTT.

The chain combines TRBV18 with TRBJ2-1, with D uncertain. Germline V gene lookup returns CDR1 KGHSH and CDR2 LQKENI. V lost 3 bases and J lost 5, with 14 bases in between. The CDR3 runs 15 residues. The CDR3 here is CASSPPGATNNEQFF. CDR3 DNA sequence: TGTGCCAGCTCACCCCCGGGCGCTACTAACAATGAGCAGTTCTTC.

V is TRBV9 and J is TRBJ1-1, with 7 positions matching TRBD1. The length of the CDR3 is 14 residues. Losses at the gene ends were 3 bases for V and 5 bases for J; bases not matched to a gene: 7. CDR1 and CDR2 (germline): SGDLS, YYNGEE. The CDR3 loop reads CASSETGIGTEAFF. For the CDR3, the DNA is TGTGCCAGCAGCGAGACAGGGATCGGTACTGAAGCTTTCTTT.

The chain has TRBV7-6 and TRBJ1-2; 8 nucleotides agree with TRBD1. This CDR3 comprises 14 residues. Germline CDR1 reads SGHVS; CDR2 reads FNYEAQ. V shed 1 base and J 6 bases; nucleotides not matched to a gene: 4. The CDR3, as DNA: TGTGCCAGCAGCTTAGAGGACAGGGTGAATGGCTACACCTTC. This encodes CASSLEDRVNGYTF.

This chain links TRBV7-9 with TRBJ2-3, with 14 nucleotides matching TRBD2. The junction had 6 bases not matched to a gene; V was cut back by 4 bases and J by 0 bases. The CDR3 extends over 18 amino acids. CDR1 is SEHNR and CDR2 is FQNEAQ in the germline V gene (reference sequence). CDR3 bases: TGTGCCAGCAGCTCCGGGACTAGCGGGAGCGCTAGCACAGATACGCAGTATTTT. It encodes CASSSGTSGSASTDTQYF.

V usage is TRBV10-2 and J usage is TRBJ1-2; D is ambiguous. There are 15 residues in the CDR3. Deletions cut 3 bases from V and 4 bases from J, with 15 bases between. Germline V CDR1 and CDR2: WSHSY, SAAADI. CDR3 coding DNA: TGCGCCAGCAGTGATACCCTGGGTACACGCTATGGCTACACCTTC. Encoded protein: CASSDTLGTRYGYTF.

V gene TRBV12-5 combines with J gene TRBJ1-1; TRBD1 might be the D (6 bases). Germline loops: CDR1 LGHNT, CDR2 FRNRAP. The CDR3 contains 15 residues. Trimming removed 7 bases at V and 2 bases at J, with 17 bases between. The CDR3 nucleotides read TGTGCTAGTGCCGTCATAGGGGGGCTTAACACTGAAGCTTTCTTT. Protein product: CASAVIGGLNTEAFF.

The V gene is TRBV9, the J gene TRBJ2-3; D not certain. CDR1 and CDR2 from the germline V gene are SGDLS and YYNGEE. CDR3 length equals 14 residues. Deletions cut 1 base from V and 0 bases from J, with 6 bases between. Here the CDR3 reads CASSVTRSTDTQYF. CDR3 DNA: TGTGCCAGCAGCGTAACGCGGAGCACAGATACGCAGTATTTT.